These 32 T cell receptor beta chains share one sample of origin, sequenced in a study of OX40 agonist ivuxolimab in advanced cancers. Measured with immunoSEQ multiplex PCR; TCRdb has only the in-frame clones, and not every one. Here the sample spans about 27,000 clones, 88% being singletons. The specimen comprised CD4+ or CD8+ T cells sorted from blood, sampled in a trial of the OX40 agonist ivuxolimab. These receptors originate from an adult with an advanced solid tumor such as melanoma, head and neck, liver or kidney cancer.

The chain has TRBV7-6 and TRBJ1-1; D is possibly TRBD1 (5 bases). The CDR3 sequence is 13 residues long. V was shortened by 5 bases and J by 8 bases, with 15 bases between the two germline ends. Germline V lookup: CDR1 SGHVS, CDR2 FNYEAQ. The CDR3, as DNA: TGTGCCAGCAGCCCTACAGGTCACGGGGAAGCTTTCTTT. As protein: CASSPTGHGEAFF.

Only one count was recorded for this clone. Because the CDR3's place on the DNA is in doubt, the DNA is left out and the CDR3 is given as listed by TCRdb. The V call is TRBV6-1, the J call TRBJ1-1. The CDR3 is made up of 15 amino acids, end residues included. The germline V gene has CDR1 MNHNS and CDR2 SASEGT. The CDR3 region is CASSLAVEGTGEAFF.

This chain uses TRBV5-6 with TRBJ2-2; 7 bases line up with TRBD2. CDR1 is SGHDT, CDR2 YYEEEE, per germline. The CDR3 consists of 15 residues. V gave up 3 bases and J gave up 2 bases; unmatched junction bases: 4. In DNA, the CDR3 is TGTGCCAGCAGCTGGGGACTATCCAACACCGGGGAGCTGTTTTTT. This sequence encodes CASSWGLSNTGELFF. Full variable domain (missing parts from reference TRBV5-6 and TRBJ2-2): DAGVTQSPTHLIKTRGQQVTLRCSPKSGHDTVSWYQQALGQGPQFIFQYYEEEERQRGNFPDRFSGHQFPNYSSELNVNALLLGDSALYLCASSWGLSNTGELFFGEGSRLTVL.

The rearrangement uses TRBV7-6 and TRBJ2-3; D is unclear. V dropped 0 bases and J dropped 4 bases, with 5 bases sitting between them. The CDR3 consists of 13 residues. Germline CDR1 reads SGHVS; CDR2 reads FNYEAQ. The CDR3 region is CASSLALSDTQYF. CDR3 coding DNA: TGTGCCAGCAGCTTAGCGTTATCAGATACGCAGTATTTT.

This chain connects TRBV4-1 to TRBJ1-4; D not resolved. Trimming pared 0 bases from V and 7 bases from J, leaving 9 bases between. The CDR3 length is 14 residues. CDR1 is MGHRA, CDR2 YSYEKL, per germline. The CDR3 nucleotides read TGCGCCAGCAGCCAAGATGGGGATGCTGAAAAACTGTTTTTT. Residues: CASSQDGDAEKLFF.

The chain has TRBV5-5 and TRBJ2-5; 10 bases align to TRBD2. The DNA matches TRBJ2-7 better at its end, which makes the J call doubtful. Germline V gene data show CDR1 as SGHKS and CDR2 as YYEKEE (reference sequence). This CDR3 region has 14 residues. The CDR3 here is CASSFGLAAYEQYF. DNA for the CDR3: TGTGCCAGCAGCTTTGGACTAGCGGCTTACGAGCAGTACTTC.

The J gene is TRBJ2-1, the V gene TRBV23-1; D is unclear. TRBV23-1 falls under the ORF class, with uncertain function. V gave up 2 bases and J gave up 0 bases, with 5 bases separating them. The CDR3 consists of 14 residues. The CDR3 reads CASSQRLSYNEQFF. The CDR3 nucleotides read TGCGCCAGCAGTCAACGTCTCTCCTACAATGAGCAGTTCTTC.

The rearrangement joins TRBV9 to TRBJ2-1; a weak D match, TRBD1 (6 bases). The CDR3 totals 17 residues. CDR1 is SGDLS and CDR2 is YYNGEE in the germline V gene. V lost 1 base and J lost 7, with 21 bases in between. In DNA form, the CDR3 reads TGTGCCAGCAGCGTACAGTCCCTCGACGAAGGGGGAAATGAGCAGTTCTTC. The encoded protein is CASSVQSLDEGGNEQFF.

The chain is built from TRBV28 and TRBJ2-5, with 11 nucleotides matching TRBD2. Losses at the gene ends were 6 bases for V and 0 bases for J; bases not matched to a gene: 6. The CDR3 length is 16 residues. CDR1 and CDR2 from the germline V gene are MDHEN and SYDVKM. The CDR3: CASRLAGDPYQETQYF. For the CDR3, the DNA is TGTGCCAGCAGACTAGCGGGGGACCCGTACCAAGAGACCCAGTACTTC.

The V call is TRBV15, the J call TRBJ1-4, with a weak D call TRBD1 (5 bases). The V gene's germline CDR1 is LNHNV and CDR2 YYDKDF (reference sequence). V was clipped by 0 bases and J by 8 bases, with 10 bases between them. This CDR3 contains 14 residues. CDR3 protein: CATSRDPAGEKLFF. CDR3 DNA sequence: TGTGCCACCAGCAGAGATCCGGCAGGGGAAAAACTGTTTTTT.

The J gene is TRBJ2-3, the V gene TRBV28; D gene ambiguous. The germline V gene encodes CDR1 MDHEN and CDR2 SYDVKM. Trimming cost V 3 bases and J 2 bases, with 9 bases left between them. The CDR3 totals 14 residues. The CDR3 loop reads CASSLEGFTDTQYF. In nucleotides, the CDR3 is TGTGCCAGCAGTTTGGAAGGATTCACAGATACGCAGTATTTT.

The rearrangement links TRBV27 to TRBJ2-5, with 9 bases fitting TRBD2. V lost 2 bases and J lost 4; bases outside the gene matches: 8. The germline CDR1 and CDR2 sequences are MNHEY and SMNVEV (reference sequence). The CDR3 contains 16 residues. CDR3 amino acids: CASSLVLAGGLETQYF. CDR3 nucleotides: TGTGCCAGCAGTTTAGTCTTGGCGGGGGGGCTAGAGACCCAGTACTTC.

In nucleotides, the CDR3 is TGTGCCAGCAGCCAAGTTGGGGCTTCTAGCACAGATACGCAGTATTTT. Protein: CASSQVGASSTDTQYF. The V gene is TRBV4-2, the J gene TRBJ2-3; D is perhaps TRBD1 (5 bases). The germline gives CDR1 LGHNA, CDR2 YNFKEQ. The CDR3 spans 16 residues. V was clipped by 1 base and J by 0 bases, with 11 bases between them.

V and J are TRBV6-9 and TRBJ2-5; D uncertain. The CDR3 sequence is 15 residues long. V lost 6 bases and J lost 2, with 16 bases in between. Germline CDR1 is MNHGY and CDR2 is SVAAGI. The CDR3 nucleotides read TGTGCCAGCAGCTTCTTGGCGGAGTCGCAAGAGACCCAGTACTTC. This codes for CASSFLAESQETQYF.

In this sample, this clone is medium-sized. The chain links TRBV4-1 to TRBJ1-5; D unresolved. Per germline, CDR1 MGHRA and CDR2 YSYEKL. V gave up 8 bases and J gave up 1 base, with 15 bases separating them. The CDR3 is 15 residues long. CDR3 amino acids: CASLPSAGSNQPQHF. CDR3 coding DNA: TGCGCCAGCCTCCCCTCCGCAGGCAGCAATCAGCCCCAGCATTTT.

This clone was counted a single time. The J gene is TRBJ2-5, the V gene TRBV4-3; D perhaps matches TRBD1 (5 bases). The CDR3 consists of 15 residues. V was cut by 1 base and J by 1 base, with 10 bases left in between. Germline values: CDR1 LGHNA, CDR2 YSLEER. DNA for the CDR3: TGCGCCAGCAGCCAAGTCTTAGGGGCCCAAGAGACCCAGTACTTC. Residues: CASSQVLGAQETQYF.

This clone was found a few times. The chain joins TRBV6-1 to TRBJ2-7; TRBD2 aligns across 15 bases. Trimming removed 2 bases from V and 0 bases from J; junction bases left unmatched: 14. The germline CDR1 and CDR2 sequences are MNHNS and SASEGT. The CDR3 runs to 21 residues. CDR3 DNA: TGTGCCAGCAGTGAATTGTACCCTCGGACTAGCGGGAGGGGGAGCTCCTACGAGCAGTACTTC. Its translation is CASSELYPRTSGRGSSYEQYF.

This clone was observed once. The chain employs TRBV7-6 and TRBJ2-7, with D perhaps given as TRBD1 or TRBD2 (5 bases each). The V gene's germline CDR1 is SGHVS and CDR2 FNYEAQ. The CDR3 totals 14 residues. Trimming cost V 3 bases and J 3 bases, with 12 bases left between them. In DNA form, the CDR3 reads TGTGCCAGCAGCTTGGGTGGGGGATTCTACGAGCAGTACTTC. This translates into CASSLGGGFYEQYF.

V and J are TRBV4-1 and TRBJ1-4, with TRBD1 identical over 12 bases. After removal of 8 bases from V and 5 bases from J, the junction contained 0 bases not matched to a gene. The germline V gene has CDR1 MGHRA and CDR2 YSYEKL. The CDR3 extends over 13 amino acids. In nucleotides, the CDR3 is TGCGCCAGCGGGACAGGGGGCAATGAAAAACTGTTTTTT. It yields the protein CASGTGGNEKLFF.

The V and J genes are TRBV27 and TRBJ2-1; D is unclear. V was pared by 3 bases and J by 0 bases, with 3 bases between. The CDR3 has 13 residues. Germline-derived CDR1 and CDR2 are MNHEY and SMNVEV (reference sequence). This CDR3 is CASSFSSYNEQFF. In DNA form, the CDR3 reads TGTGCCAGCAGTTTTAGCTCCTACAATGAGCAGTTCTTC.

This clone was seen only once. The gene calls are TRBV9 and TRBJ2-2, with D perhaps TRBD1 (6 bases). This CDR3 contains 15 residues. Looked up from germline, CDR1 is SGDLS and CDR2 is YYNGEE. V was trimmed by 6 bases and J by 4 bases, leaving 16 bases between them. CDR3 bases: TGTGCCAGCACCCCAGGGGCTACTTTCACCGGGGAGCTGTTTTTT. As protein: CASTPGATFTGELFF.

Relative to its sample, this clone is medium-sized. The rearrangement joins TRBV5-8 to TRBJ2-7; 7 bases align to TRBD2. Germline values: CDR1 SGHTS, CDR2 YDEGEE. The CDR3 contains 14 residues. V dropped 0 bases and J dropped 6; count of bases not matched to a gene: 6. CDR3: CASSLAWGGGEQYF. The DNA of the CDR3 is TGTGCCAGCAGCTTGGCTTGGGGGGGAGGCGAGCAGTACTTC.

The chain joins TRBV5-4 to TRBJ2-7, with D perhaps matching TRBD1 (6 bases). Per the germline V gene, CDR1 is SGHNT and CDR2 is YYREEE (reference sequence). Trimming removed 4 bases from V and 4 bases from J, with 6 bases in between. The CDR3 length is 11 residues. This CDR3 is CASSQGYEQYF. CDR3 DNA: TGTGCCAGCAGCCAGGGGTACGAGCAGTACTTC.

This clone occurred once. J is TRBJ2-7 and V is TRBV10-3; no clear D gene. Germline V gene sequence: CDR1 ENHRY, CDR2 SYGVKD. CDR3 length: 14 residues. V lost 6 bases, J lost 0 bases, and 12 bases lay in between. The CDR3 DNA follows: TGTGCCATCAGCTCCTTGGTCAGCTCCTACGAGCAGTACTTC. This gives the protein CAISSLVSSYEQYF.

The CDR3 reads CASSLTGGPPYNEQFF. In DNA form, the CDR3 reads TGTGCCAGCAGTTTAACTGGCGGGCCCCCCTACAATGAGCAGTTCTTC. The chain combines TRBV27 with TRBJ2-1; TRBD2 is a possible D gene (5 bases). Germline V lookup: CDR1 MNHEY, CDR2 SMNVEV (reference sequence). Deletions cut 2 bases from V and 2 bases from J, with 13 bases between. The CDR3 totals 16 residues.

The chain uses TRBV7-9 and TRBJ2-7, with D hard to call. This CDR3 has 13 residues. In germline, CDR1 is SEHNR, CDR2 FQNEAQ (reference sequence). V lost 0 bases and J 1 base, leaving 4 bases between the germline ends. The CDR3, as DNA: TGTGCCAGCAGCTTAGCGGGGTCCTACGAGCAGTACTTC. The encoded protein is CASSLAGSYEQYF.

The J gene is TRBJ1-1, the V gene TRBV30; tentative D call: TRBD1 (5 bases). Germline V gene lookup returns CDR1 GTSNPN and CDR2 SVGIG (reference sequence). CDR3 length: 15 amino acids. V lost 2 bases to trimming and J lost 0 bases, with 13 bases between them. This chain's CDR3 is CAWSWGTDMNTEAFF. The CDR3 DNA reads as TGTGCCTGGAGTTGGGGGACCGACATGAACACTGAAGCTTTCTTT.

V and J are TRBV7-3 and TRBJ2-6; TRBD1 matches 7 bases. The CDR3 spans 20 residues. Looked up from germline, CDR1 is SGHTA and CDR2 is FQGTGA. With V trimmed by 1 base and J by 4 bases, 16 bases remained unmatched. As DNA, the CDR3 is TGTGCCAGCAGCTTAAATCCCCCCTCCGGGACAGAGGTGGGGGCCAACGTCCTGACTTTC. Its protein product is CASSLNPPSGTEVGANVLTF.

The chain has TRBV27 and TRBJ2-3; D is possibly TRBD2 (5 bases). Germline V gives CDR1 MNHEY, CDR2 SMNVEV (reference sequence). The length of the CDR3 is 16 residues. Trimming took 5 bases from V and 6 from J, leaving 21 bases between them. The CDR3 DNA sequence: TGTGCCAGCAGTCCATCGCCCCTCCAACTAGGGGATACGCAGTATTTT. Residues: CASSPSPLQLGDTQYF.

The chain employs TRBV5-1 and TRBJ2-3; TRBD2 aligns across 11 bases. This CDR3 has 14 amino acids. The ends lost 4 bases at V and 6 bases at J; junction bases unmatched: 4. Germline CDR1 is SGHRS and CDR2 is YFSETQ. This chain's CDR3 is CASSPSGGYDTQYF. The CDR3 DNA reads TGCGCCAGCAGCCCTAGCGGGGGGTACGATACGCAGTATTTT.

The rearrangement uses TRBV5-4 and TRBJ2-5; D is undetermined. V shed 4 bases and J shed 5 bases, with 12 bases lying between them. CDR1 is SGHNT and CDR2 is YYREEE in the germline V gene (reference sequence). The CDR3 spans 13 residues. The CDR3 spells CASSQVGVETQYF. CDR3 DNA: TGTGCCAGCAGCCAAGTTGGTGTTGAGACCCAGTACTTC.

The DNA of the CDR3 is TGTGCCTGGAGTCATTGGGGGTCCGGGGAGCTGTTTTTT. Protein sequence: CAWSHWGSGELFF. This sequence joins TRBV30 and TRBJ2-2; D is possibly TRBD1 or TRBD2 (5 bases each). This CDR3 spans 13 amino acids. Looked up from germline, CDR1 is GTSNPN and CDR2 is SVGIG (reference sequence). The V end was cut by 2 bases, the J end by 6 bases, with 10 bases between.